This T cell receptor beta chain is drawn from a study of cytomegalovirus exposure and HLA in healthy donors. In the study overall: Of the donors genotyped, several hundred in all, 81% fell in the Caucasian-associated ancestry cluster.

Only one count was recorded for this clone. Trimming took 2 bases from V and 4 from J, leaving 17 bases between them. CDR3 length: 17 amino acids. CDR1 LGHNA and CDR2 YSLEER come from the germline V gene. Use of 60 Vbeta and 13 Jbeta primers characterized the PCR. The assay was immunoSEQ multiplex PCR, and TCRdb's table has in-frame clones only and misses some. The data hold 57,000 or so clones, with 70% observed a single time. J is TRBJ2-2 and V is TRBV4-3; unclear D gene. The sequenced material came from PBMCs. The TCR comes from a woman aged 55-69 years in good health and CMV-seropositive. The CDR3 region is CASSQSDFWNLTGELFF. CDR3 nucleotides: TGCGCCAGCAGCCAATCAGACTTCTGGAACCTCACCGGGGAGCTGTTTTTT.